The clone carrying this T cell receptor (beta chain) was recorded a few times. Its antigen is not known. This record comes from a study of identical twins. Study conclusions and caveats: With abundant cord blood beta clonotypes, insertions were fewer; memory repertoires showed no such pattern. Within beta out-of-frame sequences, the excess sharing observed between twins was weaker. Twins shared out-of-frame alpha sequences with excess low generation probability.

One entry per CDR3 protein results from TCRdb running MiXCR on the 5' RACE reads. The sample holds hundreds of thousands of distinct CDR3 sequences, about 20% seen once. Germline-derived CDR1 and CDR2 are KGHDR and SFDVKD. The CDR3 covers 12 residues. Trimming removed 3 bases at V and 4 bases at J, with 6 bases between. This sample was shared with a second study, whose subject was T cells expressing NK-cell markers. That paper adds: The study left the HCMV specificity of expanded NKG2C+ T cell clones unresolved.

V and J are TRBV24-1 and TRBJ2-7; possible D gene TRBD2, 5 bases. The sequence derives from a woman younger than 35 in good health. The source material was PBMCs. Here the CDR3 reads CATSDRRYEQYF. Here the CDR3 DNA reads TGTGCCACCAGTGATCGGAGGTACGAGCAGTACTTC.